The 12 T cell receptor beta chains below come from one sample, sequenced in a study of CD8+CD57+ T cells in acquired aplastic anemia. The patients chosen for sequencing had shown expansion of CD8+CD57+ cells (detected by flow cytometry). CDR3 and TCR beta VDJ profiling relied on a genomic DNA template. Each CDR3 protein gets one entry after TCRdb re-called the reads with MiXCR. The sample has roughly 280,000 distinct CDR3 sequences, about 50% seen once. The sample taken for sequencing was sorted CD4+, CD8+, or CD8+CD57+ T cells (not recorded which) from PBMCs. The receptors here all came from a human donor with aplastic anemia.

The J gene is TRBJ1-4, the V gene TRBV20-1; no reliable D call. Germline lookup yields CDR1 DFQATT and CDR2 SNEGSKA (reference sequence). Trimming cost V 8 bases and J 4 bases, with 11 bases left between them. The CDR3 runs 12 residues. In nucleotides, the CDR3 is TGCAGTTCCCAGAGACTTAATGAAAAACTGTTTTTT. Protein: CSSQRLNEKLFF.

The V gene is TRBV29-1, the J gene TRBJ2-1, with D hard to call. The CDR3 covers 16 residues. Germline lookup yields CDR1 SQVTM and CDR2 ANQGSEA. The V gene lost 3 bases and the J gene lost 5 bases, with 20 bases spanning the gap. As DNA, the CDR3 is TGCAGCGTTGACAGCAGCTCGGACCTCTACGACAATGAGCAGTTCTTC. It codes for CSVDSSSDLYDNEQFF.

This clonotype has only a few counts. V gene TRBV19 combines with J gene TRBJ2-2; tentatively, D is TRBD1 (6 bases). V was clipped by 7 bases and J by 1 base, with 13 bases between them. The V gene's germline CDR1 is LNHDA and CDR2 SQIVND (reference sequence). The CDR3 runs to 15 residues. Here the CDR3 DNA reads TGTGCCAGTACCCCGGACAGCTTGAACACCGGGGAGCTGTTTTTT. Translating it yields CASTPDSLNTGELFF. Full variable domain (remainder filled in from reference TRBV19 and TRBJ2-2): DGGITQSPKYLFRKEGQNVTLSCEQNLNHDAMYWYRQDPGQGLRLIYYSQIVNDFQKGDIAEGYSVSREKKESFPLTVTSAQKNPTAFYLCASTPDSLNTGELFFGEGSRLTVL.

This clonotype was observed at least ten times. This sequence joins TRBV19 and TRBJ1-3; 8 bases line up with TRBD1. This CDR3 is built from 17 residues. CDR1 and CDR2 from the germline V gene are LNHDA and SQIVND (reference sequence). After removal of 6 bases from V and 0 bases from J, the junction contained 10 bases not matched to a gene. The CDR3 DNA follows: TGTGCCAGTAGCGCTACGACAGGGGCCCTCTCTGGAAACACCATATATTTT. It encodes CASSATTGALSGNTIYF.

The chain uses TRBV7-2 and TRBJ1-2, with D unresolved. Trimming pared 4 bases from V and 2 bases from J, leaving 11 bases between. The CDR3 contains 14 residues. Germline lookup yields CDR1 SGHTA and CDR2 FQGNSA. The CDR3 DNA is TGTGCCAGCAGCTCCGGAGTTACCAACTATGGCTACACCTTC. Residues: CASSSGVTNYGYTF.

This clonotype was picked up many times. The V call is TRBV20-1, the J call TRBJ2-4; a possible D gene is TRBD1 (5 bases). CDR1 is DFQATT, CDR2 SNEGSKA, per germline (reference sequence). The V end was cut by 3 bases, the J end by 10 bases, with 13 bases between. CDR3 length equals 12 residues. The CDR3 reads CSASRTLGIQYF. CDR3 in DNA: TGCAGTGCTAGTAGGACACTTGGGATTCAGTACTTC.

This clonotype was picked up many times. The chain has TRBV29-1 and TRBJ1-2, with a tentative D call TRBD1 (6 bases). The length of the CDR3 is 12 residues. Trimming pared 7 bases from V and 4 bases from J, leaving 13 bases between. Germline lookup yields CDR1 SQVTM and CDR2 ANQGSEA. CDR3 DNA: TGCAGCGCCCAACAGGGAGTCTATGGCTACACCTTC. Protein sequence: CSAQQGVYGYTF. The full variable domain, completed using reference TRBV29-1 and TRBJ1-2, is SAVISQKPSRDICQRGTSLTIQCQVDSQVTMMFWYRQQPGQSLTLIATANQGSEATYESGFVIDKFPISRPNLTFSTLTVSNMSPEDSSIYLCSAQQGVYGYTFGSGTRLTVV.

The gene calls are TRBV12-3 or TRBV12-4 and TRBJ2-7; the D call may be TRBD1 or TRBD2 (7 bases each). The CDR3 loop spans 12 amino acids. Trimming took off 6 bases at V and 8 bases at J, with 14 bases between the two ends. CDR3 protein: CASRAGGDQQYF. Here the CDR3 DNA reads TGTGCCAGCAGAGCAGGGGGGGATCAGCAGTACTTC.

This clonotype was observed at least ten times. This chain links TRBV20-1 with TRBJ1-2; no clear D. Per the germline V gene, CDR1 is DFQATT and CDR2 is SNEGSKA (reference sequence). Trimming removed 3 bases from V and 6 bases from J, with 11 bases in between. This CDR3 contains 12 residues. Written as DNA, the CDR3 is TGCAGTGCTAGTGAGTTTACGGATGGCTACACCTTC. Amino acids: CSASEFTDGYTF.

The chain links TRBV20-1 to TRBJ2-7; 9 bases agree with TRBD1. CDR1 and CDR2 (germline): DFQATT, SNEGSKA (reference sequence). There are 14 residues in the CDR3. V lost 5 bases and J lost 3; bases outside the gene matches: 8. The CDR3 nucleotides are TGCAGTGCTCCCAGCCGGGACAGGGACTACGAGCAGTACTTC. This gives the protein CSAPSRDRDYEQYF.

This rearrangement joins TRBV2 to TRBJ2-3, with 8 positions matching TRBD2. With V trimmed by 1 base and J by 2 bases, 5 bases remained unmatched. Looked up from germline, CDR1 is SNHLY and CDR2 is FYNNEI. The CDR3 sequence is 16 residues long. For the CDR3, the DNA is TGTGCCAGCAGTGAAGAGACTAGCGCCTTCACAGATACGCAGTATTTT. Protein: CASSEETSAFTDTQYF.

This chain links TRBV19 with TRBJ2-7; D uncertain. The CDR3 has 14 amino acids. Trimming took off 4 bases at V and 2 bases at J, with 12 bases between the two ends. The germline V gene has CDR1 LNHDA and CDR2 SQIVND (reference sequence). The DNA for the CDR3 is TGTGCCAGTAGTAGTCCAGGTTATACCTACGAGCAGTACTTC. Protein sequence: CASSSPGYTYEQYF.